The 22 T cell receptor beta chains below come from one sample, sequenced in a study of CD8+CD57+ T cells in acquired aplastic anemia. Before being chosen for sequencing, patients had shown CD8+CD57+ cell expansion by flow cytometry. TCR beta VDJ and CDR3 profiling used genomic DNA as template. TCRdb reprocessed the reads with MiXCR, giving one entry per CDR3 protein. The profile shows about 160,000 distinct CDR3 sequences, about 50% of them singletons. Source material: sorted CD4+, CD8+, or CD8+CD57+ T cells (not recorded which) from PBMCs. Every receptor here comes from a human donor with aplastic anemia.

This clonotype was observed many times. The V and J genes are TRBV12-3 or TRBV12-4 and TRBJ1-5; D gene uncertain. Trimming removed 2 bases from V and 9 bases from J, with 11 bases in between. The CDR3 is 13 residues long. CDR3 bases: TGTGCCAGCAGTTTAATGCACTCGGGGCCCCAGCATTTT. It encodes CASSLMHSGPQHF.

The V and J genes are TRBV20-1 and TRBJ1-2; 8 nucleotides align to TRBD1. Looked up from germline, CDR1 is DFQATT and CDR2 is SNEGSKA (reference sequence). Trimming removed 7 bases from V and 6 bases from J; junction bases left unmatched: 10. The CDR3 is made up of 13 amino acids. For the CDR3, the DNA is TGCAGTGTTCACACGGACAGGGTCGATGGCTACACCTTC. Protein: CSVHTDRVDGYTF.

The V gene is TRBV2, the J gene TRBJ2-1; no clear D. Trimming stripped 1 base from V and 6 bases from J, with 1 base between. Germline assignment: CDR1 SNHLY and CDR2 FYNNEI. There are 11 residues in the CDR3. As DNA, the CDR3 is TGTGCCAGCAGTGAAGTCAATGAGCAGTTCTTC. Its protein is CASSEVNEQFF.

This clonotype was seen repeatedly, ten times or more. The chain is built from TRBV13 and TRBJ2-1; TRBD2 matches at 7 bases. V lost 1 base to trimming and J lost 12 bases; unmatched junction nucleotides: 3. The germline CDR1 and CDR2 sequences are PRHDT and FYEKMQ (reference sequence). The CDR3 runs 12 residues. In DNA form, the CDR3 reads TGTGCCAGCAGCTTAGAGAGGGAGGGGCAGTTCTTC. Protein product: CASSLEREGQFF.

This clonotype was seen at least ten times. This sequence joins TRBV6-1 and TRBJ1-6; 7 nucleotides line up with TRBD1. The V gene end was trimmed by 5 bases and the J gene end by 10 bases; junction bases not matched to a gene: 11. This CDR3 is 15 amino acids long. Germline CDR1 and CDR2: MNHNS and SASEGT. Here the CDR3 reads CASSRGRGAVSPLHF. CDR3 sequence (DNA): TGTGCCAGCAGTAGGGGGCGGGGTGCGGTATCACCCCTCCACTTT.

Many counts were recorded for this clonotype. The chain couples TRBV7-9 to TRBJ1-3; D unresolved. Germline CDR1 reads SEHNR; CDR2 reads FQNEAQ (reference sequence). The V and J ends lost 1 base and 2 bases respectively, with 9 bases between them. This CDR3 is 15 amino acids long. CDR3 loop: CASSLVGSAGNTIYF. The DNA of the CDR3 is TGTGCCAGCAGCTTAGTTGGCTCCGCTGGAAACACCATATATTTT.

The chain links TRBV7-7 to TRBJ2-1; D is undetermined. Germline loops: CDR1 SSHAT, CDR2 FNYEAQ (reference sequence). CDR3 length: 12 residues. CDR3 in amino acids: CARSPDYNEQFF. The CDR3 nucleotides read TGTGCTAGGAGCCCAGATTACAATGAGCAGTTCTTC.

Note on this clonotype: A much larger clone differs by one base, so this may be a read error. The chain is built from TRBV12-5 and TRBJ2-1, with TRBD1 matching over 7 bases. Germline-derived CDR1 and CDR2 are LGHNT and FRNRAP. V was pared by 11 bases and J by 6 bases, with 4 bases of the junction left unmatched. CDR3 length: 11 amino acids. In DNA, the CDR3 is TGTGCTGGTGCAGGGGGCAATGAGCAGTTCTTC. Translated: CAGAGGNEQFF.

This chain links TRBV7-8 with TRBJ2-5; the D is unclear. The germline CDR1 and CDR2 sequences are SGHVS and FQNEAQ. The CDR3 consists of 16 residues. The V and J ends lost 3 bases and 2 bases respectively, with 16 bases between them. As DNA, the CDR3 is TGTGCCAGCAGCTTCCGCCGGCTGGGGATACAAGAGACCCAGTACTTC. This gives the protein CASSFRRLGIQETQYF.

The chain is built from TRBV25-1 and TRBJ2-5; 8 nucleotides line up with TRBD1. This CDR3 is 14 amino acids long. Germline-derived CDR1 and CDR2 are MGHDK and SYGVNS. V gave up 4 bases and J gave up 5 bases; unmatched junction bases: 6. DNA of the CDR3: TGTGCCAGCAGTGGGACAGGGTCCTTTGAGACCCAGTACTTC. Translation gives CASSGTGSFETQYF.

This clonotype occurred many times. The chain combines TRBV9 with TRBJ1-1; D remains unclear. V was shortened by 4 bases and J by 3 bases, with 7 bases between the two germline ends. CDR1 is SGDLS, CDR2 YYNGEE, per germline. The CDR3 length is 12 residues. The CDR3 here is CASSPRDTEAFF. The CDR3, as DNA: TGTGCCAGCAGCCCCCGTGACACTGAAGCTTTCTTT. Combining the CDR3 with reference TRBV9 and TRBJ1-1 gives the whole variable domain DSGVTQTPKHLITATGQRVTLRCSPRSGDLSVYWYQQSLDQGLQFLIQYYNGEERAKGNILERFSAQQFPDLHSELNLSSLELGDSALYFCASSPRDTEAFFGQGTRLTVV.

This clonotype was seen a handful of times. CDR3 loop: CSANRVNYGYTF. CDR3 DNA: TGCAGTGCTAACAGGGTCAACTATGGCTACACCTTC. The gene calls are TRBV20-1 and TRBJ1-2, with D perhaps TRBD1 (6 bases). V was shortened by 4 bases and J by 2 bases, with 8 bases between the two germline ends. The CDR3 consists of 12 residues. Germline CDR1 and CDR2: DFQATT and SNEGSKA (reference sequence).

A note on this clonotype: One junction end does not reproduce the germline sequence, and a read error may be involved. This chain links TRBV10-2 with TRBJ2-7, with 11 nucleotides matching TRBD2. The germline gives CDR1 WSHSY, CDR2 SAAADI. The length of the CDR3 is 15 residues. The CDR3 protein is CASSSLAGEAYEQYF. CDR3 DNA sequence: TGTGCCAGCAGCTCACTAGCGGGGGAGGCCTACGAGCAGTACTTC.

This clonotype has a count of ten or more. CDR3 bases: TGTGCCAGCAGCTTAGATCCACAGGGGGGAAGAGAAAAACTGTTTTTT. The encoded protein is CASSLDPQGGREKLFF. The chain carries TRBV11-3 and TRBJ1-4, with 8 bases matching TRBD1. V lost 0 bases, J lost 8 bases, and 8 bases stayed unmatched. The CDR3 spans 16 residues. Germline CDR1 is SGHNT and CDR2 is YENEEA.

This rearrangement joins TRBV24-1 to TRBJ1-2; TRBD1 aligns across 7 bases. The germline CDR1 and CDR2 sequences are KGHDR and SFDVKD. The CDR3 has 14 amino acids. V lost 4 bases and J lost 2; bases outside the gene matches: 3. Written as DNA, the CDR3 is TGTGCCACCAGTGAAGGGGGCTTGAACTATGGCTACACCTTC. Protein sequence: CATSEGGLNYGYTF.

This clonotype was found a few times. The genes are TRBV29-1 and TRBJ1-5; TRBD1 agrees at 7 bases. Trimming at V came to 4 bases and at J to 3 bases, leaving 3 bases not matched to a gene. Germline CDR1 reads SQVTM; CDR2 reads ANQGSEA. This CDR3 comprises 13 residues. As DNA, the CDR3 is TGCAGCGTTGGACAGGGACTCAATCAGCCCCAGCATTTT. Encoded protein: CSVGQGLNQPQHF.

The CDR3 nucleotides read TGTGCCTGGGGGGGGACAGTGAACACTGAAGCTTTCTTT. It translates to CAWGGTVNTEAFF. The chain links TRBV30 to TRBJ1-1; 7 bases match TRBD1. V lost 5 bases, J lost 0 bases, and 3 bases stayed unmatched. The CDR3 sequence is 13 residues long. Germline CDR1 is GTSNPN and CDR2 is SVGIG (reference sequence).

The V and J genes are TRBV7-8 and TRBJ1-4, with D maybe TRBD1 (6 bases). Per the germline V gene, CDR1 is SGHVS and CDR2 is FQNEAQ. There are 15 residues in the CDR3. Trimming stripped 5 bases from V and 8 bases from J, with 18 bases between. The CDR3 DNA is TGTGCCAGCAGCCCGCTACCGGGGGCGGGCGAAAAACTGTTTTTT. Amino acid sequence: CASSPLPGAGEKLFF.

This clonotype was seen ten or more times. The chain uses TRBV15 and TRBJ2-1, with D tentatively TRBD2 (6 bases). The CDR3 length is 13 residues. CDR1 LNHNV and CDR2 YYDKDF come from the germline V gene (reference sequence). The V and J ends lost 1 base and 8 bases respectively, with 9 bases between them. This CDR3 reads CATSRGGEDEQFF. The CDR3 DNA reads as TGTGCCACCAGCAGAGGAGGGGAGGATGAGCAGTTCTTC.

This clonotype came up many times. For the CDR3, the DNA is TGTGCCACCAGCTACACCGGGGGACTTAGCACAGATACGCAGTATTTT. This translates into CATSYTGGLSTDTQYF. The V and J genes are TRBV15 and TRBJ2-3, with TRBD2 as a possible D gene (6 bases). V was pared by 5 bases and J by 0 bases, with 15 bases between. The CDR3 extends over 16 amino acids. The germline CDR1 and CDR2 sequences are LNHNV and YYDKDF (reference sequence).

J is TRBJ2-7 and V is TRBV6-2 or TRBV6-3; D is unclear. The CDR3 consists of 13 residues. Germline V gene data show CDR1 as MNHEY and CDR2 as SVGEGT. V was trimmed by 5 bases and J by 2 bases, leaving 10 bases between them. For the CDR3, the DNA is TGTGCCAGCAGTGAGGACGTGACCTACGAGCAGTACTTC. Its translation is CASSEDVTYEQYF.

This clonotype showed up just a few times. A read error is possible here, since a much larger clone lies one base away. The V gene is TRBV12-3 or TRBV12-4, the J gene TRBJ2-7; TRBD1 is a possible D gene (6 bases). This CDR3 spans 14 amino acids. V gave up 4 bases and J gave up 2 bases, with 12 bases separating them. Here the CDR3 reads CASSWAGDAYEQYF. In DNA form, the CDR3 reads TGTGCCAGCAGTTGGGCAGGGGATGCCTACGAGCAGTACTTC.